A selection of T cell receptor beta chains follows, all from one sample in a study of technical replicates of blood from several donors. TCRdb keeps only in-frame clones here, not all; method: immunoSEQ multiplex PCR. The sample holds 65,000 to 70,000 clones, roughly 88% seen once. Material: PBMCs. The receptors were sampled from a human donor in good health. Some clones in this sample may be carry-over from other donors' samples. The CDR3 runs from the conserved cysteine through the conserved F or W. The order of the fields is clone size, J gene, V gene, D gene, CDR3 DNA, CDR3 protein. D genes are given only for firm matches. Clone size is shown for a subset of rows, as once, few, many or a class of expanded clone.

size: -
J: TRBJ1-1
V: TRBV6-1
D: -
DNA: TGTGCCAGCAGTGAACCCCTGGGGGCCTCTATCTCCCCGGGGGCTTTCTTT
CDR3: CASSEPLGASISPGAFF

size: once
J: TRBJ1-4
V: TRBV7-9
D: -
DNA: TGTGCCAGCAGCGGATATGATTCACAGGGCTCTGGGCATGAAAAACTGTTTTTT
CDR3: CASSGYDSQGSGHEKLFF

size: -
J: TRBJ1-1
V: TRBV7-8
D: -
DNA: TGTGCCAGCAGCACGAGGGATGGCACTGAAGCTTTCTTT
CDR3: CASSTRDGTEAFF

size: -
J: TRBJ2-7
V: TRBV6-6
D: -
DNA: TGTGCCAGTTGCCCCCCAGGATCCTACGAGCAGTACTTC
CDR3: CASCPPGSYEQYF

size: -
J: TRBJ1-5
V: TRBV19
D: -
DNA: TGTGCCAGCACCCCGACCCGAGGGGGAGAAGTCAATCAGCCCCAGCATTTT
CDR3: CASTPTRGGEVNQPQHF

size: -
J: TRBJ1-4
V: TRBV15
D: -
DNA: TGTGCCACCAGCAGAGGGCAAGCAACTAATGAAAAACTGTTTTTT
CDR3: CATSRGQATNEKLFF

size: once
J: TRBJ2-7
V: TRBV27
D: TRBD1
DNA: TGTGCCAGCAGCCCGACAGGGATCTCCTACGAGCAGTACTTC
CDR3: CASSPTGISYEQYF

size: -
J: TRBJ2-1
V: TRBV9
D: TRBD2
DNA: TGTGCCAGCAGCGTAGTTGGGACTAGCGGGCCTCCCTACAATGAGCAGTTCTTC
CDR3: CASSVVGTSGPPYNEQFF

size: -
J: TRBJ1-2
V: TRBV4-1
D: TRBD1
DNA: TGCGCCAGCAGCCTCGGACAGGGGGCCGCTCGGGATGGCTACACCTTC
CDR3: CASSLGQGAARDGYTF

size: -
J: TRBJ2-1
V: TRBV13
D: TRBD1
DNA: TGTGCCAGCAGCTGGGGACAGGGGGGGCGGGAGCAGTTCTTC
CDR3: CASSWGQGGREQFF

size: few
J: TRBJ1-6
V: TRBV11-2
D: TRBD1
DNA: TGTGCCAGCAGCACGCGCCCCCTGGGACAGGGAAGGATCTCACCCCTCCACTTT
CDR3: CASSTRPLGQGRISPLHF

size: -
J: TRBJ2-3
V: TRBV5-1
D: -
DNA: TGCGCCAGCAGGACGGGTCTAGGCGCAGATACGCAGTATTTT
CDR3: CASRTGLGADTQYF

size: -
J: TRBJ1-6
V: TRBV5-6
D: TRBD1
DNA: TGTGCCAGCAACCGACAGGGGACTAATTCACCCCTCCACTTT
CDR3: CASNRQGTNSPLHF

size: -
J: TRBJ2-1
V: TRBV4-2
D: -
DNA: TGTGCCAGCGCCGGGGGTGCTAGCTTTTCCTACAATGAGCAGTTCTTC
CDR3: CASAGGASFSYNEQFF

size: -
J: TRBJ2-3
V: TRBV11-1
D: TRBD2
DNA: TGTGCCAGCAGCCCGCGGACGGGGGGGAACACAGATACGCAGTATTTT
CDR3: CASSPRTGGNTDTQYF

size: -
J: TRBJ2-1
V: TRBV30
D: -
DNA: TGTGCCTGGAGTGTACTCTCTGAGCAGTTCTTC
CDR3: CAWSVLSEQFF

size: -
J: TRBJ2-7
V: TRBV7-9
D: -
DNA: TGTGCCAGCAGCGACAAAAACTACGAGCAGTACTTC
CDR3: CASSDKNYEQYF

size: -
J: TRBJ2-1
V: TRBV11-1
D: -
DNA: TGTGCCAGCAGCCTTTTTCGTTCGAGGGGGGGCTACAATGAGCAGTTCTTC
CDR3: CASSLFRSRGGYNEQFF

size: -
J: TRBJ1-6
V: TRBV27
D: -
DNA: TGTGCCAGCAGCCTTCGGAGGAATTCACCCCTCCACTTT
CDR3: CASSLRRNSPLHF

size: -
J: TRBJ2-7
V: TRBV4-1
D: -
DNA: TGCGCCAGCAGCCCGGGGGCTAGCGGATCCTACGAGCAGTACTTC
CDR3: CASSPGASGSYEQYF

size: -
J: TRBJ2-5
V: TRBV5-4
D: -
DNA: TGTGCCAGCAGTTTTTATTTGGAGACCCAGTACTTC
CDR3: CASSFYLETQYF

size: -
J: TRBJ2-1
V: TRBV7-8
D: -
DNA: TGTGCCAGCAGCTTAGCGTGGCCCTACAATGAGCAGTTCTTC
CDR3: CASSLAWPYNEQFF

size: -
J: TRBJ2-1
V: TRBV25-1
D: -
DNA: TGTGCCAGCAGTGAACCCGGGACATACAATGAGCAGTTCTTC
CDR3: CASSEPGTYNEQFF

size: -
J: TRBJ1-4
V: TRBV2
D: -
DNA: TGTGCCAGCAGTGATCCAGGCAAGGGGAATGAAAAACTGTTTTTT
CDR3: CASSDPGKGNEKLFF

size: -
J: TRBJ2-2
V: TRBV19
D: TRBD2
DNA: TGTGCCAGTAGTAAGCCAGGGACTAGAAGCACCGGGGAGCTGTTTTTT
CDR3: CASSKPGTRSTGELFF

size: -
J: TRBJ2-3
V: TRBV5-1
D: TRBD2
DNA: TGCGCCAGCAGCGTGACTAGCGGGGGAACAGATACGCAGTATTTT
CDR3: CASSVTSGGTDTQYF

size: -
J: TRBJ2-3
V: TRBV23-1
D: -
DNA: TGCGCCAGCAGTTCCGGGACACAAAGCACAGATACGCAGTATTTT
CDR3: CASSSGTQSTDTQYF

size: -
J: TRBJ1-6
V: TRBV5-6
D: TRBD1
DNA: TGTGCCAGCAGGGAAAACACCCTCCCGGGACAGGGGTATTCACCCCTCCACTTT
CDR3: CASRENTLPGQGYSPLHF

size: -
J: TRBJ2-3
V: TRBV7-9
D: -
DNA: TGTGCCAGCAGCTTACAGGACAGAGATACGCAGTATTTT
CDR3: CASSLQDRDTQYF

size: -
J: TRBJ2-1
V: TRBV7-9
D: TRBD2
DNA: TGTGCCAGCAGCCTCCGCCGGGCTAGCGGGGGGGCCCACAATGAGCAGTTCTTC
CDR3: CASSLRRASGGAHNEQFF

size: many
J: TRBJ1-3
V: TRBV10-3
D: TRBD1
DNA: TGTGCCATCAGTGTTGCAGGGGGCGGAAACACCATATATTTT
CDR3: CAISVAGGGNTIYF

size: -
J: TRBJ2-3
V: TRBV5-1
D: TRBD2
DNA: TGCGCCAGCAGCCGGGCCGGGACTAGCTTCCCAGGGGACACAGATACGCAGTATTTT
CDR3: CASSRAGTSFPGDTDTQYF

size: -
J: TRBJ1-5
V: TRBV6-6
D: -
DNA: TGTGCCAGCAGTTCCAGGGATCAGCCCCAGCATTTT
CDR3: CASSSRDQPQHF

size: -
J: TRBJ2-2
V: TRBV2
D: -
DNA: TGTGCCAGCAGGGCGGGGACGAACACCGGGGAGCTGTTTTTT
CDR3: CASRAGTNTGELFF

size: -
J: TRBJ1-5
V: TRBV19
D: TRBD1
DNA: TGTGCCAGTAGGGGACAGCTAGTAAGCAATCAGCCCCAGCATTTT
CDR3: CASRGQLVSNQPQHF

size: -
J: TRBJ2-1
V: TRBV7-9
D: -
DNA: TGTGCCAGCAGCTTAGAGAGGGAGATCTCCTACAATGAGCAGTTCTTC
CDR3: CASSLEREISYNEQFF

size: -
J: TRBJ2-7
V: TRBV9
D: -
DNA: TGTGCCAGCAGCGGCTTTATCGGGAGCGGTTCCGAGCAGTACTTC
CDR3: CASSGFIGSGSEQYF

size: -
J: TRBJ1-3
V: TRBV30
D: -
DNA: TGTGCCTGGAGTGCTTCCAGCTCTGGAAACACCATATATTTT
CDR3: CAWSASSSGNTIYF

size: -
J: TRBJ2-3
V: TRBV4-3
D: -
DNA: TGCGCCAGCAGCCAAGCCTACGGCGGGATAATCACAGATACGCAGTATTTT
CDR3: CASSQAYGGIITDTQYF

size: -
J: TRBJ2-3
V: TRBV7-2
D: -
DNA: TGTGCCAGCAGCTCAGGACGTAGGACAACGTATACGCAGTATTTT
CDR3: CASSSGRRTTYTQYF

size: -
J: TRBJ1-1
V: TRBV13
D: -
DNA: TGTGCCAGCAGCTCAGGGGCGGGGAACACTGAAGCTTTCTTT
CDR3: CASSSGAGNTEAFF

size: -
J: TRBJ2-7
V: TRBV9
D: -
DNA: TGTGCCAGCAGCGTAGGCGGCGGGGACTCCTACGAGCAGTACTTC
CDR3: CASSVGGGDSYEQYF

size: -
J: TRBJ2-5
V: TRBV9
D: TRBD2
DNA: TGTGCCAGCAGGCCCGACGGCGGGAGTCTAGAGACCCAGTACTTC
CDR3: CASRPDGGSLETQYF

size: -
J: TRBJ1-2
V: TRBV29-1
D: -
DNA: TGCAGCGTTGACCTGGGCCTTTATGGCTACACCTTC
CDR3: CSVDLGLYGYTF

size: once
J: TRBJ2-2
V: TRBV7-6
D: -
DNA: TGTGCCAGCAGCTTAGACAGTACCACCGGGGAGCTGTTTTTT
CDR3: CASSLDSTTGELFF

size: -
J: TRBJ2-1
V: TRBV9
D: TRBD2
DNA: TGTGCCAGCAGCGTAAGTCTAGCGGGAGTAGGTGAGCAGTTCTTC
CDR3: CASSVSLAGVGEQFF

size: -
J: TRBJ1-1
V: TRBV29-1
D: -
DNA: TGCAGCGTTGGCCCCGCGGGACGCGGTGAAGCTTTCTTT
CDR3: CSVGPAGRGEAFF

size: -
J: TRBJ2-1
V: TRBV7-2
D: -
DNA: TGTGCCAGCAGAACTTATAAGAATGAGCAGTTCTTC
CDR3: CASRTYKNEQFF

size: few
J: TRBJ1-2
V: TRBV10-3
D: -
DNA: TGTGCCATCAGTGAGTCGCCGGGGATGCAACTATATGGCTACACCTTC
CDR3: CAISESPGMQLYGYTF

size: -
J: TRBJ1-2
V: TRBV5-6
D: -
DNA: TGTGCCAGCAACCTAAGAGGATCGGTTAACTATGGCTACACCTTC
CDR3: CASNLRGSVNYGYTF

size: -
J: TRBJ2-7
V: TRBV11-2
D: TRBD2
DNA: TGTGCCAGCAGTTCTAGCGGGGGGCTTTACTACGAGCAGTACTTC
CDR3: CASSSSGGLYYEQYF

size: -
J: TRBJ2-4
V: TRBV19
D: TRBD1
DNA: TGTGCCAGTAAACTGGGCAGGGGGCTCTGGAACATTCAGTACTTC
CDR3: CASKLGRGLWNIQYF

size: -
J: TRBJ2-7
V: TRBV23-1
D: -
DNA: TGCGCCAGCAGTCTGTCAGGACAGTCCTACGAGCAGTACTTC
CDR3: CASSLSGQSYEQYF

size: -
J: TRBJ1-1
V: TRBV6-6
D: TRBD1
DNA: TGTGCCACGGGACAGGGGTTAACTGAAGCTTTCTTT
CDR3: CATGQGLTEAFF